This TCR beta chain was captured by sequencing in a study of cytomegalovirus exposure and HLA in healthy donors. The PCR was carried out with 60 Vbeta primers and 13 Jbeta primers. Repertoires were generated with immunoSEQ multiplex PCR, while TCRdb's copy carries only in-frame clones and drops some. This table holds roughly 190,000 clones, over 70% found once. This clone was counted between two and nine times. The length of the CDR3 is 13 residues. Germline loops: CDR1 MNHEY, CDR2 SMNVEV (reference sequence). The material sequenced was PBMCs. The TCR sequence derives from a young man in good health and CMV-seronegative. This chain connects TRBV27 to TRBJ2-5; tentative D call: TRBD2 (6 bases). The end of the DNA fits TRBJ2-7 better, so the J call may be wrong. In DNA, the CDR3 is TGTGCCAGCAGTTTCCGGGGGTTCCACGAGCAGTACTTC. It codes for CASSFRGFHEQYF.